This passage covers 19 T cell receptor beta chains from one sample sequenced in a study of cytomegalovirus exposure and HLA in healthy donors. 60 Vbeta and 13 Jbeta primers were used in PCR. Produced via immunoSEQ multiplex PCR; TCRdb's table is partial and in-frame only. The top ten hold 6% to 9.5% of the sample, which has roughly 93,000 clones, around 77% seen once. The source material was PBMCs. These receptors all come from a man aged 30-40 years in good health and CMV-seronegative.

The chain has TRBV7-9 and TRBJ2-2; weak D call: TRBD2 (7 bases). Germline CDR1 and CDR2: SEHNR and FQNEAQ (reference sequence). V was pared by 3 bases and J by 1 base, with 12 bases between. This CDR3 is built from 16 residues. CDR3 bases: TGTGCCAGCAGCTTGGGGGGGGCAAGGAACACCGGGGAGCTGTTTTTT. It encodes CASSLGGARNTGELFF.

The rearrangement uses TRBV2 and TRBJ1-6; TRBD1 agrees at 8 bases. V trimming: 6 bases; J trimming: 10 bases; junction bases outside the gene matches: 8. The CDR3 totals 14 residues. CDR1 is SNHLY and CDR2 is FYNNEI in the germline V gene. The CDR3 DNA reads TGTGCCAGCAGCGAGACAGGGGTAGGCTCACCCCTCCACTTT. It codes for CASSETGVGSPLHF.

V usage is TRBV5-1 and J usage is TRBJ1-1; D call uncertain. Germline-derived CDR1 and CDR2 are SGHRS and YFSETQ. V was pared by 5 bases and J by 4 bases, with 18 bases between. This CDR3 is built from 15 residues. This chain's CDR3 is CASSQVHGFGTEAFF. In nucleotides, the CDR3 is TGCGCCAGCAGTCAGGTTCATGGGTTCGGCACTGAAGCTTTCTTT.

The chain uses TRBV9 and TRBJ1-3; D might be TRBD1 (5 bases). Trimming pared 3 bases from V and 0 bases from J, leaving 7 bases between. The germline CDR1 and CDR2 sequences are SGDLS and YYNGEE. This CDR3 region has 14 residues. The CDR3 DNA reads TGTGCCAGCAGCGGCGGGGGCTCTGGAAACACCATATATTTT. It specifies CASSGGGSGNTIYF.

The rearrangement uses TRBV19 and TRBJ2-1; 10 bases fit TRBD2. With V trimmed by 5 bases and J by 10 bases, 11 bases remained unmatched. The germline CDR1 and CDR2 sequences are LNHDA and SQIVND (reference sequence). The CDR3 is 15 amino acids. CDR3 sequence (DNA): TGTGCCAGTAGTTTTGGAGCGGGGGGGTCTAAAGAGCAGTTCTTC. This translates into CASSFGAGGSKEQFF.

The chain carries TRBV19 and TRBJ2-5; the match to TRBD2 covers 8 bases. The CDR3 is made up of 15 amino acids. Trimming cost V 4 bases and J 1 base; bases outside gene matches: 5. Germline assignment: CDR1 LNHDA and CDR2 SQIVND (reference sequence). CDR3 DNA: TGTGCCAGTAGTAAGATAGCGGGAAGCCAAGAGACCCAGTACTTC. This translates into CASSKIAGSQETQYF.

This clone was seen a single time. This chain uses TRBV9 with TRBJ2-3; D gene ambiguous. Between the trimmed V and J ends, which lost 0 bases and 5 bases, there was a span of 4 bases. The V gene's germline CDR1 is SGDLS and CDR2 YYNGEE. This CDR3 comprises 12 residues. The CDR3 DNA is TGTGCCAGCAGCGTAGATCTAGATACGCAGTATTTT. As protein: CASSVDLDTQYF.

The V call is TRBV18, the J call TRBJ2-7; D is perhaps TRBD1 (6 bases). The CDR3 totals 13 residues. The germline V and J ends were trimmed by 2 bases and 4 bases, with 9 bases remaining between them. Germline CDR1 is KGHSH and CDR2 is LQKENI. Here the CDR3 DNA reads TGTGCCAGCTCACCAGAGAGGGGGTACGAGCAGTACTTC. This codes for CASSPERGYEQYF.

The J gene is TRBJ2-7, the V gene TRBV7-2, with 12 bases that match TRBD1. The CDR3 totals 16 residues. The germline V gene encodes CDR1 SGHTA and CDR2 FQGNSA. The V segment lost 2 bases and the J segment 4 bases; nucleotides outside the gene matches: 6. CDR3 region: CASSLIQGQGAYEQYF. In DNA form, the CDR3 reads TGTGCCAGCAGCTTAATTCAGGGACAGGGGGCTTACGAGCAGTACTTC.

The chain couples TRBV30 to TRBJ2-3; maybe TRBD1 (5 bases). V lost 0 bases to trimming and J lost 6 bases, with 16 bases between them. This CDR3 comprises 15 residues. Per germline, CDR1 GTSNPN and CDR2 SVGIG (reference sequence). CDR3 residues: CAWSVLAQGRDTQYF. The CDR3 DNA is TGTGCCTGGAGTGTATTAGCCCAGGGAAGGGATACGCAGTATTTT.

This clone was seen just once. The chain carries TRBV6-5 and TRBJ1-1, with D possibly TRBD1 on 5 matching bases. CDR1 is MNHEY and CDR2 is SVGAGI in the germline V gene. The V gene lost 0 bases and the J gene lost 0 bases, with 5 bases spanning the gap. The CDR3 consists of 14 residues. The DNA of the CDR3 is TGTGCCAGCAGTTACTCAGGGGTGAACACTGAAGCTTTCTTT. Translating it yields CASSYSGVNTEAFF.

This chain joins TRBV7-2 and TRBJ2-3; 11 positions match TRBD2. From germline, CDR1 is SGHTA and CDR2 FQGNSA. The CDR3 runs to 18 residues. V was clipped by 1 base and J by 2 bases; unmatched bases: 8. In DNA form, the CDR3 reads TGTGCCAGCAGCTTAGTCAGGGTACTAGCGGGAGACACAGATACGCAGTATTTT. Translation: CASSLVRVLAGDTDTQYF.

The chain uses TRBV6-5 and TRBJ2-1; TRBD1 is a possible D gene (7 bases). CDR1 is MNHEY and CDR2 is SVGAGI in the germline V gene. Trimming took 2 bases from V and 9 from J, leaving 11 bases between them. This CDR3 comprises 13 residues. DNA of the CDR3: TGTGCCAGCAGTTACCGCCAGGGGGGTGAGCAGTTCTTC. This gives the protein CASSYRQGGEQFF.

Only a few counts were recorded for this clone. The chain combines TRBV6-5 with TRBJ1-2; 10 positions agree with TRBD1. Germline CDR1 and CDR2: MNHEY and SVGAGI. The ends lost 2 bases at V and 7 bases at J; junction bases unmatched: 1. This CDR3 has 13 residues. This CDR3 reads CASSYRDRGGYTF. CDR3 bases: TGTGCCAGCAGTTACAGGGACAGGGGTGGCTACACCTTC.

This sequence joins TRBV27 and TRBJ2-5; tentatively, D is TRBD1 (6 bases). The length of the CDR3 is 15 residues. V shed 3 bases and J shed 5 bases, with 16 bases lying between them. Germline CDR1 and CDR2: MNHEY and SMNVEV (reference sequence). The CDR3 sequence: CASSLFPVGAETQYF. CDR3 bases: TGTGCCAGCAGTTTGTTCCCGGTGGGGGCGGAGACCCAGTACTTC.

This rearrangement joins TRBV5-1 to TRBJ2-2; TRBD1 aligns across 10 bases. In germline, CDR1 is SGHRS, CDR2 YFSETQ. V dropped 4 bases and J dropped 0; count of bases not matched to a gene: 3. The CDR3 sequence is 16 residues long. The CDR3 DNA reads TGCGCCAGCAGCAGTGGACAGGGGGCGAACACCGGGGAGCTGTTTTTT. Translated, it gives CASSSGQGANTGELFF.

This chain links TRBV29-1 with TRBJ2-7; the match to TRBD1 covers 11 bases. The CDR3 consists of 14 residues. The germline V gene has CDR1 SQVTM and CDR2 ANQGSEA. Trimming took 3 bases from V and 5 from J; bases not matched to a gene: 6. CDR3 residues: CSVDGTGGSDEQYF. The CDR3, as DNA: TGCAGCGTTGACGGGACAGGGGGATCCGACGAGCAGTACTTC.

This chain joins TRBV5-1 and TRBJ2-7; 7 bases fit TRBD1. Trimming cost V 5 bases and J 3 bases; bases outside gene matches: 11. Germline CDR1 SGHRS, CDR2 YFSETQ. The CDR3 sequence is 15 residues long. The CDR3 DNA sequence: TGCGCCAGCAGACCAGGGACAGATAACGACTACGAGCAGTACTTC. Translation: CASRPGTDNDYEQYF.

The gene calls are TRBV7-2 and TRBJ2-7, with TRBD2 identical over 7 bases. J lost 0 bases, V lost 5 bases, and 10 bases had no gene match. This CDR3 has 16 amino acids. Germline V gives CDR1 SGHTA, CDR2 FQGNSA. CDR3 bases: TGTGCCAGCAGCCCATATAGCGGGCCGAGCTCCTACGAGCAGTACTTC. As protein: CASSPYSGPSSYEQYF.